The 27 T cell receptor beta chains presented below share a single source sample, sequenced in a study of control samples from healthy donors and cancer patients. The table came from immunoSEQ multiplex PCR; TCRdb's copy has only in-frame clones and leaves some out. The sample holds roughly 94,000 clones; 70% to 85% are singletons and the top ten take about 36%. The specimen sequenced was PBMCs. These receptors came from a man between 65 and 85 years old with lung cancer.

This chain joins TRBV7-9 and TRBJ2-1, with 9 bases identical to TRBD2. CDR3 size: 16 residues. The V segment lost 5 bases and the J segment 7 bases; nucleotides outside the gene matches: 12. Per the germline V gene, CDR1 is SEHNR and CDR2 is FQNEAQ (reference sequence). The CDR3 spells CASSPLGLAAGNEQFF. The CDR3, as DNA: TGTGCCAGCAGCCCGCTGGGACTAGCAGCCGGGAATGAGCAGTTCTTC.

V usage is TRBV28 and J usage is TRBJ1-5, with a weak D call TRBD1 (6 bases). The CDR3 covers 15 residues. V lost 6 bases to trimming and J lost 1 base, with 13 bases between them. Per the germline V gene, CDR1 is MDHEN and CDR2 is SYDVKM. CDR3 amino acids: CASSPGALSNQPQHF. CDR3 nucleotide sequence: TGTGCCAGCAGCCCGGGGGCCCTGAGCAATCAGCCCCAGCATTTT. Based on the CDR3 plus reference TRBV28 and TRBJ1-5, the full variable domain is DVKVTQSSRYLVKRTGEKVFLECVQDMDHENMFWYRQDPGLGLRLIYFSYDVKMKEKGDIPEGYSVSREKKERFSLILESASTNQTSMYLCASSPGALSNQPQHFGDGTRLSIL.

This rearrangement joins TRBV10-1 to TRBJ2-1; 7 bases fit TRBD1. Germline CDR1 is WNHNN and CDR2 is SYGVQD (reference sequence). The CDR3 spans 14 residues. J gave up 0 bases and V 8 bases, and 4 bases lay outside the gene matches. The CDR3 protein is CASRDSNSYNEQFF. As DNA, the CDR3 is TGCGCCAGCCGGGACAGCAACTCCTACAATGAGCAGTTCTTC.

The chain joins TRBV12-5 to TRBJ2-1; maybe TRBD1 (6 bases). V was pared by 1 base and J by 5 bases, with 15 bases between. The CDR3 is made up of 16 amino acids. The germline V gene has CDR1 LGHNT and CDR2 FRNRAP. CDR3 loop: CASGLGTGPYNNEQFF. The CDR3 nucleotides read TGTGCTAGTGGTTTGGGCACAGGGCCTTACAACAATGAGCAGTTCTTC.

V gene TRBV6-5 combines with J gene TRBJ2-3; TRBD2 aligns across 14 bases. The trim removed 0 bases at V and 8 bases at J, leaving 1 base unmatched. This CDR3 comprises 15 residues. Germline assignment: CDR1 MNHEY and CDR2 SVGAGI. CDR3 bases: TGTGCCAGCAGTTACTCGGGACTAGCGGGGGTTACGCAGTATTTT. Its translation: CASSYSGLAGVTQYF.

V and J are TRBV19 and TRBJ1-3; D remains ambiguous. In germline, CDR1 is LNHDA, CDR2 SQIVND (reference sequence). V lost 5 bases and J lost 1, with 12 bases in between. CDR3 size: 15 residues. CDR3 DNA: TGTGCCAGTAGTCCCGCGAGAGGGTCTGGAAACACCATATATTTT. Encoded protein: CASSPARGSGNTIYF.

This chain links TRBV5-1 with TRBJ2-2; 11 bases line up with TRBD2. Germline CDR1 is SGHRS and CDR2 is YFSETQ. Trimming removed 4 bases from V and 7 bases from J; junction bases left unmatched: 9. The CDR3 has 16 residues. CDR3 coding DNA: TGCGCCAGCAGCCCAAGTAGCGGGGGGGCCTTCGGGGAGCTGTTTTTT. Encoded protein: CASSPSSGGAFGELFF.

The CDR3 here is CASRYSGQGHEQYF. The CDR3 coding sequence is TGTGCCAGCCGCTATTCGGGACAGGGGCACGAGCAGTACTTC. The chain uses TRBV19 and TRBJ2-7; 10 nucleotides match TRBD1. The CDR3 runs to 14 residues. Per germline, CDR1 LNHDA and CDR2 SQIVND (reference sequence). V trimming: 9 bases; J trimming: 5 bases; junction bases outside the gene matches: 10.

The chain recombines TRBV19 with TRBJ1-5; 7 positions match TRBD1. Germline CDR1 reads LNHDA; CDR2 reads SQIVND (reference sequence). V shed 9 bases, J shed 4 bases, and the junction held 15 bases outside the gene matches. The CDR3 consists of 16 residues. CDR3 protein: CASQTTGTVSNQPQHF. In nucleotides, the CDR3 is TGTGCCAGCCAAACCACCGGGACAGTAAGTAATCAGCCCCAGCATTTT.

V usage is TRBV5-5 and J usage is TRBJ1-1; 11 bases fit TRBD1. The CDR3 runs 16 residues. CDR1 is SGHKS, CDR2 YYEKEE, per germline (reference sequence). V dropped 2 bases and J dropped 4; count of bases not matched to a gene: 7. CDR3 DNA: TGTGCCAGCAGCTTCGACTCCGGGACAGGGGGCACTGAAGCTTTCTTT. This gives the protein CASSFDSGTGGTEAFF. The full variable domain, rest sourced from reference TRBV5-5 and TRBJ1-1, is DAGVTQSPTHLIKTRGQQVTLRCSPISGHKSVSWYQQVLGQGPQFIFQYYEKEERGRGNFPDRFSARQFPNYSSELNVNALLLGDSALYLCASSFDSGTGGTEAFFGQGTRLTVV.

The chain links TRBV28 to TRBJ1-4; the D is unclear. Per germline, CDR1 MDHEN and CDR2 SYDVKM. This CDR3 has 11 residues. Trimming shortened V by 5 bases and J by 8 bases, and 6 bases separated the two germline ends. In DNA, the CDR3 is TGTGCCAGCAGTCTGGGGGAAAAACTGTTTTTT. Translated, it gives CASSLGEKLFF.

J is TRBJ2-2 and V is TRBV24-1; 7 bases line up with TRBD1. The CDR3 contains 13 residues. The V segment lost 10 bases and the J segment 7 bases; nucleotides outside the gene matches: 8. Germline CDR1 reads KGHDR; CDR2 reads SFDVKD. The CDR3 region is CATNRGSVGELFF. CDR3 in DNA: TGTGCCACGAACAGGGGATCCGTCGGGGAGCTGTTTTTT.

V is TRBV14 and J is TRBJ1-5; D call uncertain. Trimming took off 2 bases at V and 7 bases at J, with 9 bases between the two ends. Germline-derived CDR1 and CDR2 are SGHDN and FVKESK. The length of the CDR3 is 13 residues. CDR3 DNA: TGTGCCAGCAGCCAAAAAGCAGGCCAGCCCCAGCATTTT. It translates to CASSQKAGQPQHF.

This chain joins TRBV3-1 (or the pseudogene TRBV3-2) and TRBJ2-7; tentatively, D is TRBD2 (6 bases). The ends were cut back, 6 bases at V and 1 base at J, with 16 bases in the middle. CDR1 is LGHDT and CDR2 is YNNKEL in the germline V gene (reference sequence). The CDR3 has 15 residues. The DNA of the CDR3 is TGTGCCAGCAGACGAGGAGTAGGAGGGTCCTACGAGCAGTACTTC. The encoded protein is CASRRGVGGSYEQYF.

V usage is TRBV11-2 and J usage is TRBJ2-2, with TRBD2 matching 15 bases. J was trimmed by 1 base and V by 0 bases; bases with no gene match: 6. CDR1 SGHAT and CDR2 FQNNGV come from the germline V gene. There are 20 residues in the CDR3. CDR3 sequence (DNA): TGTGCCAGCAGCTTAGAACTCGGGACTAGCGGGGGGATGAACACCGGGGAGCTGTTTTTT. Its translation: CASSLELGTSGGMNTGELFF.

CDR3: CASSFSWVGELFF. The CDR3 region has the DNA TGTGCCAGCAGTTTCTCTTGGGTCGGGGAGCTGTTTTTT. The rearrangement joins TRBV6-2 or TRBV6-3 to TRBJ2-2; D not resolved. V was cut by 4 bases and J by 7 bases, with 10 bases left in between. This CDR3 is 13 amino acids long. Germline CDR1 MNHEY, CDR2 SVGEGT.

The chain has TRBV25-1 and TRBJ1-3; TRBD1 is a possible D gene (6 bases). This CDR3 comprises 15 residues. The V end lost 8 bases, the J end lost 0 bases, and 14 bases lay between the germline ends. The germline V gene encodes CDR1 MGHDK and CDR2 SYGVNS. The CDR3 bases are TGTGCCAGCGTTGGGTACAGGGACTCTGGAAACACCATATATTTT. It specifies CASVGYRDSGNTIYF.

This clone was detected only a few times. The rearrangement links TRBV10-3 to TRBJ1-1; the D is unclear. The V gene's germline CDR1 is ENHRY and CDR2 SYGVKD. With 0 bases removed from V and 4 bases from J, the gap between germline ends came to 9 bases. This CDR3 contains 14 residues. The DNA of the CDR3 is TGTGCCATCAGTGAGTCGGCGGGTTTCACTGAAGCTTTCTTT. Its translation: CAISESAGFTEAFF.

J is TRBJ1-1 and V is TRBV7-3; 7 bases match TRBD1. J gave up 4 bases and V 4 bases, and 6 bases lay outside the gene matches. Germline-derived CDR1 and CDR2 are SGHTA and FQGTGA. The CDR3 totals 14 residues. The CDR3 DNA is TGTGCCAGCAGCTCAGGGGGGAGGCCCACTGAAGCTTTCTTT. It specifies CASSSGGRPTEAFF. Combining the CDR3 with reference TRBV7-3 and TRBJ1-1 gives the whole variable domain GAGVSQTPSNKVTEKGKYVELRCDPISGHTALYWYRQSLGQGPEFLIYFQGTGAADDSGLPNDRFFAVRPEGSVSTLKIQRTERGDSAVYLCASSSGGRPTEAFFGQGTRLTVV.

The genes are TRBV2 and TRBJ1-2, with a tentative D call TRBD1 (5 bases). Trimming removed 4 bases from V and 6 bases from J, with 18 bases in between. The V gene's germline CDR1 is SNHLY and CDR2 FYNNEI. This CDR3 is 15 amino acids long. The CDR3 reads CASSGRSGGNNGYTF. Written as DNA, the CDR3 is TGTGCCAGCAGTGGACGGAGCGGGGGAAACAATGGCTACACCTTC.

The rearrangement links TRBV24-1 to TRBJ1-5; 7 nucleotides agree with TRBD1. Germline CDR1 reads KGHDR; CDR2 reads SFDVKD. Trimming took 5 bases from V and 6 from J; bases not matched to a gene: 3. The CDR3 spans 13 residues. CDR3 nucleotide sequence: TGTGCCACCAGTGGGGGACAGCTTCAGCCCCAGCATTTT. The encoded protein is CATSGGQLQPQHF.

This sequence joins TRBV6-2 or TRBV6-3 and TRBJ1-1; D is possibly TRBD1 (5 bases). The germline CDR1 and CDR2 sequences are MNHEY and SVGEGT. The CDR3 covers 12 residues. Trimming left V 6 bases short and J 7 bases short, with 12 bases between. The CDR3 loop is CASSVTGGEAFF. CDR3 nucleotides: TGTGCCAGCAGCGTTACGGGGGGTGAAGCTTTCTTT.

Notes on this clone: This sample includes further DNA sequences coding for the same CDR3. This sequence joins TRBV11-2 and TRBJ2-3, with 7 bases identical to TRBD2. CDR3 length: 16 amino acids. Per the germline V gene, CDR1 is SGHAT and CDR2 is FQNNGV. Trimming cost V 1 base and J 0 bases; bases outside gene matches: 4. The CDR3 region has the DNA TGTGCCAGCAGCTTAGCCGGCGGGGGAAGCACAGATACGCAGTATTTT. As protein: CASSLAGGGSTDTQYF.

The V call is TRBV19, the J call TRBJ2-3, with 14 nucleotides matching TRBD2. J was trimmed by 5 bases and V by 6 bases; bases with no gene match: 4. This CDR3 spans 15 amino acids. Germline values: CDR1 LNHDA, CDR2 SQIVND (reference sequence). The CDR3 sequence is CASRRLAGGQDTQYF. CDR3 nucleotide sequence: TGTGCCAGTAGGAGACTAGCGGGGGGGCAAGATACGCAGTATTTT.

This clone appeared many times. V and J are TRBV9 and TRBJ2-3; D gene uncertain. The CDR3 runs 12 residues. The V gene lost 0 bases and the J gene lost 5 bases, with 4 bases spanning the gap. Germline-derived CDR1 and CDR2 are SGDLS and YYNGEE. CDR3 in DNA: TGTGCCAGCAGCGTAGGGATAGATACGCAGTATTTT. Amino acids: CASSVGIDTQYF.

This chain connects TRBV12-3 or TRBV12-4 to TRBJ1-2; D may be TRBD1 (5 bases). Between the trimmed V and J ends, which lost 2 bases and 4 bases, there was a span of 8 bases. This CDR3 is 13 amino acids long. CDR3 coding DNA: TGTGCCAGCAGTTTAAGGGGACGCTATGGCTACACCTTC. Encoded protein: CASSLRGRYGYTF.

The rearrangement joins TRBV19 to TRBJ2-3; no definite D call. Trimming shortened V by 10 bases and J by 1 base, and 9 bases separated the two germline ends. Germline lookup yields CDR1 LNHDA and CDR2 SQIVND (reference sequence). The CDR3 totals 12 residues. CDR3 nucleotide sequence: TGTGCCACCCGACGGGGCACAGATACGCAGTATTTT. As protein: CATRRGTDTQYF.